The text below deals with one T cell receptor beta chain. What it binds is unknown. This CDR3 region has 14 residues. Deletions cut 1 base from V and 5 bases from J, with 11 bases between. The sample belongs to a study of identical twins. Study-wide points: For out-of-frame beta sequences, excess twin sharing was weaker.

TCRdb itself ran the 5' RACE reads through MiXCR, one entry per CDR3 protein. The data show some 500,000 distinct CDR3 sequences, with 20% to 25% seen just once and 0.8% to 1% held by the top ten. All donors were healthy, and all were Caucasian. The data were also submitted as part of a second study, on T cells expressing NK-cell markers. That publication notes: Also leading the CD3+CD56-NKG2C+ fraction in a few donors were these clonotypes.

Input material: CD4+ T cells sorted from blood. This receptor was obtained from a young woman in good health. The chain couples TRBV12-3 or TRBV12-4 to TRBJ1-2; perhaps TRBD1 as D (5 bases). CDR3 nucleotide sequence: TGTGCCAGCAGTTTAGATACAGGCGGATATGGCTACACCTTC. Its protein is CASSLDTGGYGYTF.